This TCR beta chain is from a study of shared clonotypes between healthy human individuals. Overall study: CD4 naive and memory got three plates each, CD8 naive two, CD8 memory one. Study results and limitations: Relative to memory subsets, naive subsets generally showed larger estimated richness. Sharing across four donors was highest in naive CD4 (roughly 5%) and lowest in memory CD8 (roughly 0.4%).

V was clipped by 4 bases and J by 5 bases; unmatched bases: 2. This CDR3 spans 12 amino acids. CDR1 is SGHRS, CDR2 YFSETQ, per germline. Repertoires were generated with immunoSEQ multiplex PCR, while TCRdb's copy carries only in-frame clones and drops some. The sample has about 730,000 clones; just under 75% are singletons. For this clone: The target antigen is unknown.

V gene TRBV5-1 combines with J gene TRBJ2-5; 7 bases map to TRBD1. The receptor's source is a woman under 40 in good health. Sequencing was done on a sample of memory CD4+ T cells sorted from blood. Subset meaning: CD45RA-negative fraction. In DNA form, the CDR3 reads TGCGCCAGCAGCAGGGGGCGGGAGACCCAGTACTTC. Translating gives CASSRGRETQYF.